This T cell receptor (delta chain) was retrieved from a study of gamma-delta chains in newborns, infants, children. About the study: Microbial exposure reportedly drives polyclonal innate γδ T cell expansion after birth.

TCRdb fed the reads to CATT. The data hold more than 9,000 delta-chain clones, with roughly 20% observed a single time. Germline CDR1 GEAIGNYY, CDR2 EKD. The CDR3 covers 14 residues. With regard to this clone: The junction departs from germline at one end; a sequencing error may be responsible. Other nucleotide sequences from this sample produce the same CDR3.

V usage is TRDV2 and J usage is TRDJ2, with 8 bases aligning to TRDD3. The sequencing sample was made of blood. The receptor's source is a child who was a newborn, infant or young child, either healthy, febrile or measles-vaccinated (not recorded which). The CDR3, as DNA: TGTGCCTGTGAACCACTGGGGGGCCCAGCGCAACTCTTCTTT. The encoded protein is CACEPLGGPAQLFF.